This TCR beta chain was captured in a study of cytomegalovirus exposure and HLA in healthy donors. Concerning this clone: What it binds is not known.

General observations from the study: Per published accounts, TCR beta sequences correctly predicted the HLA-A and HLA-B alleles of most subjects. Using a false discovery rate of 0.05, a later analysis showed that about 16,000 TCR beta sequences were associated with HLA alleles. Per published reports, the classifier diagnosed cytomegalovirus status with high specificity and sensitivity.

The PCR contained 60 Vbeta and 13 Jbeta primers. Libraries were prepared by immunoSEQ multiplex PCR; TCRdb keeps only in-frame clonotypes and omits some of them. The sample holds around 180,000 clones, around 82% seen once. Trimming at V came to 6 bases and at J to 5 bases, leaving 5 bases not matched to a gene. The CDR3 has 13 amino acids. The germline V gene has CDR1 LNHDA and CDR2 SQIVND (reference sequence). The chain recombines TRBV19 with TRBJ2-7, with 9 bases identical to TRBD1. The sequenced sample was PBMCs. The clonotype originates from a boy younger than 18 in good health and CMV-seronegative. The CDR3, as DNA: TGTGCCAGTAGAGACAGGGGGATCGACGAGCAGTACTTC. This sequence encodes CASRDRGIDEQYF.